This T cell receptor beta chain emerged from a study of STAT5B mutations in CD4+ large granular lymphocyte leukemia (dated by TCRdb to between 2021 and 2023). About the study as a whole: Among the healthy controls, the CDR3 'QG' motif was associated with a particular HLA allele. The study compared the TCRbeta repertoires of patients with CD4+ T-cell large granular lymphocyte leukemia against the TCRbeta repertoires of healthy blood donors. Flow cytometry on FACSCanto II or FACSVerse showed that the purified fractions were more than 95% pure among lymphocytes.

The CDR3 runs 11 residues from the cysteine to the phenylalanine. The CDR3 DNA has 33 bases and is translated from base 1. Trimming costs V 8 bases and J 4 bases, and their ends lie 6 bases apart. Sequences MGHDK (CDR1) and SYGVNS (CDR2) are obtained from the germline V gene. A word on this clone: Its cognate antigen has yet to be identified. The input lacks base qualities; no much larger clone sits a single base away.

The immunoSEQ assay at survey resolution was applied to genomic DNA for sequencing of TCRbeta rearrangements. In the authors' own workflow: In the TCR sequencing data, the smallest productive clonotype frequency that could be detected was 2.59 x 10-5. Only productive TCRbeta rearrangements, meaning sequences that were complete and in-frame, were kept for the analyses. Clonality for each sample was calculated as Simpson clonality in the immunoSEQ Analyzer version 3.0. Clones were categorized by frequency as very rare, small, medium, large (1-20%) or hyperexpanded (>20%). Generation probabilities were estimated with OLGA 1.2.3, V-gene circos plots were made with VDJtools, specificities were searched in VDJdb, and CDR3 motifs were identified with GLIPH. This is the immuneACCESS table as TCRdb keeps it, with only in-frame sequences that have V and J called. A part of the clones is gone; compared with another copy, unresolved V genes explain less than half, and the rest is unexplained. V, J and clone size are taken as reported in that table, and D and trimming were inferred from the DNA itself. Within this sample are fewer than 50,000 clones, with 80% to 90% of them counted one time only. Clones ranked in the top ten supply about 2.8% of the sample.

The healthy controls were 37 blood donors, and the buffy coats of these donors were supplied by the Finnish Red Cross blood service. All TCR-sequenced material derived from peripheral blood: patient blood samples and healthy donor buffy coats. Peripheral blood mononuclear cells were isolated by Ficoll-Hypaque gradient centrifugation. For the healthy controls, CD4+ cells were obtained from buffy coats by magnetic purification. Genomic DNA was extracted with the Gentra Puregene Cell and Tissue kit and quantified on a Qubit 2.0 fluorometer. Results the study describes overall, beyond this receptor: CD4-sorted patient repertoires appeared more clonal than healthy CD4+ repertoires, and this difference persisted after removing the putative leukemic clones. The data were not HLA-matched, and the relatively small sample size could explain the higher clonality seen in CD4+ compared with CD8+ T-LGLL. Main leukemic clonotypes were private to each patient, although under 30% appeared at low frequency in other patients' non-leukemic repertoires. TRBV06-family usage was enriched among the top patient clones (8/27) compared with healthy controls (2/35).

Sequencing was carried out using CD4+ T cells from blood buffy coats. The V and J segments used are TRBV25-1 and TRBJ1-3, with the identity of the D gene unclear. The clonotype was recovered from a human donor in good health. The DNA is TGTGCCAGCGAGAGGGGAAACACCATATATTTT. Its product reads: CASERGNTIYF.